Listed here are 11 T cell receptor beta chains from one sample, sequenced in a study of shared clonotypes between healthy human individuals. TCRdb keeps only in-frame clones here, not all; method: immunoSEQ multiplex PCR. The top ten hold roughly 0.06% of the sample, which has hundreds of thousands of clones, 96% seen once. The specimen was naive CD4+ T cells sorted from blood. Indicated subset: CD45RA+ positively selected. These receptors were taken from a woman in her 30s in good health.

The rearrangement joins TRBV6-1 to TRBJ1-4; D possibly corresponds to TRBD1 (5 bases). Trimming removed 0 bases at V and 6 bases at J, with 8 bases between. Germline V CDR1 and CDR2: MNHNS, SASEGT. This CDR3 is 14 amino acids long. This CDR3 reads CASSEAAGDEKLFF. CDR3 DNA sequence: TGTGCCAGCAGTGAAGCGGCGGGGGATGAAAAACTGTTTTTT.

The rearrangement joins TRBV18 to TRBJ1-5; D possibly corresponds to TRBD1 (6 bases). The CDR3 runs to 14 residues. Per germline, CDR1 KGHSH and CDR2 LQKENI. Trimming took off 4 bases at V and 6 bases at J, with 13 bases between the two ends. In DNA, the CDR3 is TGTGCCAGCTCACAAGGAACGACAGGTCAGCCCCAGCATTTT. It is translated as CASSQGTTGQPQHF.

This clone was counted between two and nine times. The chain carries TRBV11-2 and TRBJ2-7; D unresolved. This CDR3 comprises 15 residues. Trimming pared 1 base from V and 2 bases from J, leaving 12 bases between. The V gene's germline CDR1 is SGHAT and CDR2 FQNNGV. The CDR3 protein is CASSLVAIETYEQYF. Here the CDR3 DNA reads TGTGCCAGCAGCTTAGTCGCGATTGAAACCTACGAGCAGTACTTC. The full variable domain, with the rest looked up from reference TRBV11-2 and TRBJ2-7, is EAGVAQSPRYKIIEKRQSVAFWCNPISGHATLYWYQQILGQGPKLLIQFQNNGVVDDSQLPKDRFSAERLKGVDSTLKIQPAKLEDSAVYLCASSLVAIETYEQYFGPGTRLTVT.

The rearrangement links TRBV28 to TRBJ2-1, with D perhaps matching TRBD2 (6 bases). This CDR3 is built from 15 residues. Trimming cost V 1 base and J 8 bases, with 15 bases left between them. Germline loops: CDR1 MDHEN, CDR2 SYDVKM. This CDR3 is CASSLLTGERDEQFF. DNA for the CDR3: TGTGCCAGCAGTTTATTAACGGGAGAAAGGGATGAGCAGTTCTTC.

The V gene is TRBV29-1, the J gene TRBJ2-1; D call uncertain. Germline lookup yields CDR1 SQVTM and CDR2 ANQGSEA. The CDR3 covers 17 residues. Trimming removed 3 bases from V and 6 bases from J, with 24 bases in between. Written as DNA, the CDR3 is TGCAGCGTTGAGTCTTCGCCGGTATCCGCTGCGGCCAATGAGCAGTTCTTC. This encodes CSVESSPVSAAANEQFF.

The chain links TRBV18 to TRBJ2-1; D is perhaps TRBD2 (6 bases). The V gene's germline CDR1 is KGHSH and CDR2 LQKENI. The CDR3 is 15 amino acids. Trimming left V 1 base short and J 5 bases short, with 12 bases between. CDR3 in DNA: TGTGCCAGCTCACCACAGGGCGGGGATAACAATGAGCAGTTCTTC. Translating gives CASSPQGGDNNEQFF.

The rearrangement joins TRBV5-1 to TRBJ1-2; a weak D match, TRBD1 (5 bases). Germline-derived CDR1 and CDR2 are SGHRS and YFSETQ. V gave up 0 bases and J gave up 3 bases, with 12 bases separating them. The CDR3 runs to 15 residues. Here the CDR3 DNA reads TGCGCCAGCAGCTTGGCTTCTGGGGGAGACTATGGCTACACCTTC. Its translation: CASSLASGGDYGYTF.

This clone has a single count. This chain uses TRBV6-6 with TRBJ1-2; TRBD1 matches 7 bases. The CDR3 runs 14 residues. Trimming cost V 5 bases and J 6 bases; bases outside gene matches: 9. Germline values: CDR1 MNHNY, CDR2 SVGAGI (reference sequence). CDR3 region: CASSPPDRADGYTF. As DNA, the CDR3 is TGTGCCAGCAGTCCTCCTGACAGGGCGGATGGCTACACCTTC.

V and J are TRBV2 and TRBJ1-4; D might be TRBD1 (5 bases). V was trimmed by 2 bases and J by 7 bases, leaving 11 bases between them. This CDR3 has 14 amino acids. Germline V lookup: CDR1 SNHLY, CDR2 FYNNEI. In nucleotides, the CDR3 is TGTGCCAGCAGTGAACAGGGAACGAGTGAAAAACTGTTTTTT. Its protein is CASSEQGTSEKLFF.

This clone was seen only once. This rearrangement joins TRBV29-1 to TRBJ2-1; 13 nucleotides align to TRBD2. Looked up from germline, CDR1 is SQVTM and CDR2 is ANQGSEA. V lost 6 bases and J lost 7; bases outside the gene matches: 12. This CDR3 comprises 16 residues. The CDR3 protein is CSVNGLAGAGWNEQFF. CDR3 sequence (DNA): TGCAGCGTGAATGGACTAGCGGGAGCCGGTTGGAATGAGCAGTTCTTC.

The V call is TRBV5-1, the J call TRBJ2-7; a weak D match, TRBD1 (5 bases). The CDR3 covers 14 residues. V lost 0 bases and J 3 bases, leaving 10 bases between the germline ends. Germline V lookup: CDR1 SGHRS, CDR2 YFSETQ. Written as DNA, the CDR3 is TGCGCCAGCAGCTTGGCGCCAGGGAACTACGAGCAGTACTTC. It specifies CASSLAPGNYEQYF.